One sample yielded the 18 T cell receptor beta chains listed below, sequenced in a study of T cells in Graves' hyperthyroidism and ophthalmopathy. Researchers amplified the TCR beta CDR3 regions from RNA transcripts. RT-PCR in the first round (using the HTBI primer set) targeted the TCR CDR3. MiXCR, run by TCRdb on the multiplex PCR reads, gives a single entry per CDR3 protein. The sample shows about 350,000 distinct CDR3 sequences, roughly 15% of them seen only once. Source material: blood. The receptors derive from a woman aged 60-75 years with Graves' ophthalmopathy.

This clonotype has ten or more counts. This chain uses TRBV5-8 with TRBJ2-1, with a weak D call TRBD2 (5 bases). V shed 6 bases and J shed 0 bases, with 10 bases lying between them. CDR1 and CDR2 from the germline V gene are SGHTS and YDEGEE. This CDR3 is 14 amino acids long. CDR3 region: CASKEVSSYNEQFF. CDR3 DNA sequence: TGTGCCAGCAAGGAGGTTAGCTCCTACAATGAGCAGTTCTTC.

This clonotype has more than one count but fewer than ten. This rearrangement joins TRBV20-1 to TRBJ2-1; TRBD2 aligns across 8 bases. Germline V gives CDR1 DFQATT, CDR2 SNEGSKA (reference sequence). The V segment lost 6 bases and the J segment 6 bases; nucleotides outside the gene matches: 10. The CDR3 runs 14 residues. The CDR3 DNA follows: TGCAGTGCCCTCCGGGAGGGCCACATCAATGAGCAGTTCTTC. It yields the protein CSALREGHINEQFF.

This clonotype was recorded many times. CDR3 sequence (DNA): TGTGCCAGCAGCGATTGGGTCAGTTGGGGCACAGATACGCAGTATTTT. It specifies CASSDWVSWGTDTQYF. The genes are TRBV5-6 and TRBJ2-3; D not certain. Germline V lookup: CDR1 SGHDT, CDR2 YYEEEE. The CDR3 spans 16 residues. V was shortened by 4 bases and J by 1 base, with 16 bases between the two germline ends.

As for this clonotype: Possible read error: a much larger clone is one base away. The rearrangement links TRBV10-2 to TRBJ2-7; the D gene is possibly TRBD2 (5 bases). Trimming cost V 2 bases and J 7 bases, with 18 bases left between them. Germline CDR1 and CDR2: WSHSY and SAAADI. This CDR3 is 15 amino acids long. CDR3 coding DNA: TGCGCCAGCAGTGAGCTAGGCAAGGAAGCGGATGAGCAGTACTTC. It is translated as CASSELGKEADEQYF.

Many counts were recorded for this clonotype. V usage is TRBV5-8 and J usage is TRBJ2-3; maybe TRBD1 (5 bases). CDR1 is SGHTS and CDR2 is YDEGEE in the germline V gene. V was shortened by 3 bases and J by 0 bases, with 14 bases between the two germline ends. The CDR3 is 16 residues long. The CDR3 loop reads CASSSRQSPSTDTQYF. The CDR3 nucleotides are TGTGCCAGCAGCTCACGACAGAGTCCTAGCACAGATACGCAGTATTTT. The entire variable domain, with the rest obtained from reference TRBV5-8 and TRBJ2-3, is as follows: EAGVTQSPTHLIKTRGQQATLRCSPISGHTSVYWYQQALGLGLQFLLWYDEGEERNRGNFPPRFSGRQFPNYSSELNVNALELEDSALYLCASSSRQSPSTDTQYFGPGTRLTVL.

The V and J genes are TRBV7-3 and TRBJ2-3; D not resolved. CDR1 is SGHTA, CDR2 FQGTGA, per germline. V lost 6 bases to trimming and J lost 2 bases, with 15 bases between them. The CDR3 is made up of 15 amino acids. The CDR3 spells CASRWSSRYTDTQYF. Written as DNA, the CDR3 is TGTGCCAGCAGGTGGAGTAGCAGATACACAGATACGCAGTATTTT.

The chain recombines TRBV29-1 with TRBJ1-1; 9 bases align to TRBD1. The CDR3 totals 14 residues. The J segment lost 5 bases and the V segment lost 3 bases, leaving 7 bases of the junction unmatched. Germline V lookup: CDR1 SQVTM, CDR2 ANQGSEA. CDR3 protein: CSVDILDRGTEAFF. The CDR3 region has the DNA TGCAGCGTTGATATCTTGGACAGGGGTACTGAAGCTTTCTTT.

This clonotype was recorded at least ten times. CDR3 sequence (DNA): TGTGCCAGCAGCTCGGTGGGAGTTTCCAATGAGCAGTTCTTC. It encodes CASSSVGVSNEQFF. This chain connects TRBV12-3 or TRBV12-4 to TRBJ2-1; perhaps TRBD2 as D (5 bases). V shed 6 bases and J shed 6 bases, with 15 bases lying between them. The CDR3 is 14 residues long.

This clonotype appeared a few times. The V call is TRBV3-1, the J call TRBJ1-5, with D perhaps matching TRBD1 (5 bases). Germline CDR1 is LGHDT and CDR2 is YNNKEL (reference sequence). V was cut by 1 base and J by 6 bases, with 13 bases left in between. This CDR3 is 15 amino acids long. The CDR3 loop is CASSQGGVLLQPQHF. CDR3 DNA: TGTGCCAGCAGCCAAGGAGGGGTCCTTCTTCAGCCCCAGCATTTT.

This clonotype showed up many times. The gene calls are TRBV20-1 and TRBJ1-1; D is unclear. The V gene's germline CDR1 is DFQATT and CDR2 SNEGSKA (reference sequence). Trimming cost V 7 bases and J 0 bases, with 15 bases left between them. This CDR3 has 14 residues. The CDR3 protein is CSGAKNPMNTEAFF. The DNA for the CDR3 is TGCAGTGGAGCCAAGAACCCCATGAACACTGAAGCTTTCTTT.

Concerning this clonotype itself: A much larger clone lies a single base off, so this may be a read error. The CDR3 DNA sequence: TGTGCCAGCAGTGCCCAGGCGGATCAGCCCCAGCATTTT. It translates to CASSAQADQPQHF. The chain uses TRBV28 and TRBJ1-5, with D unresolved. In germline, CDR1 is MDHEN, CDR2 SYDVKM. The CDR3 spans 13 residues. V shed 5 bases and J shed 5 bases, with 10 bases lying between them.

The chain links TRBV9 to TRBJ2-3; 8 bases agree with TRBD1. J gave up 0 bases and V 0 bases, and 3 bases lay outside the gene matches. This CDR3 spans 16 amino acids. CDR1 is SGDLS and CDR2 is YYNGEE in the germline V gene. The CDR3 coding sequence is TGTGCCAGCAGCGTAGCAGGGGGCGCCAGCACAGATACGCAGTATTTT. Its translation is CASSVAGGASTDTQYF.

This clonotype was detected many times. The V and J genes are TRBV11-2 and TRBJ2-3; TRBD2 agrees at 8 bases. There are 18 residues in the CDR3. The J segment lost 2 bases and the V segment lost 0 bases, leaving 10 bases of the junction unmatched. Per the germline V gene, CDR1 is SGHAT and CDR2 is FQNNGV. The CDR3 here is CASSLDIYRTSITDTQYF. For the CDR3, the DNA is TGTGCCAGCAGCTTAGATATTTACAGGACTAGCATCACAGATACGCAGTATTTT.

A note on this clonotype: This clone may be a read error of a much larger clone one base away. The chain links TRBV3-1 to TRBJ2-7; 7 nucleotides agree with TRBD2. CDR1 and CDR2 from the germline V gene are LGHDT and YNNKEL (reference sequence). This CDR3 region has 15 residues. CDR3 DNA sequence: TGTACCAGCAGCCTGAGTCTAGCGGCCGCCTACGAGCAGTACTTC. Protein sequence: CTSSLSLAAAYEQYF.

At least ten counts were recorded for this clonotype. This chain joins TRBV27 and TRBJ2-1; TRBD2 is a possible D gene (5 bases). The CDR3 is 16 amino acids. Germline-derived CDR1 and CDR2 are MNHEY and SMNVEV (reference sequence). Trimming took off 6 bases at V and 7 bases at J, with 22 bases between the two ends. The CDR3 DNA reads TGTGCCAGCAGACTCCTTCGGGTTAGGGAGAGGAATGAGCAGTTCTTC. As protein: CASRLLRVRERNEQFF.

This rearrangement joins TRBV19 to TRBJ1-5; D is perhaps TRBD1 (6 bases). V lost 5 bases to trimming and J lost 6 bases, with 20 bases between them. CDR3 length: 16 residues. Germline loops: CDR1 LNHDA, CDR2 SQIVND (reference sequence). This CDR3 is CASSDQARGVGQPQHF. CDR3 nucleotide sequence: TGTGCCAGTAGTGACCAGGCGAGGGGGGTTGGTCAGCCCCAGCATTTT.

This clonotype was detected a few times. CDR3 sequence (DNA): TGCGCCAGCAGCTTGGAGGGAGAGGGCACTGAAGCTTTCTTT. This sequence encodes CASSLEGEGTEAFF. This rearrangement joins TRBV5-1 to TRBJ1-1; no firm D call. Germline values: CDR1 SGHRS, CDR2 YFSETQ. The CDR3 is 14 amino acids. V dropped 0 bases and J dropped 4 bases, with 10 bases sitting between them.

At least ten counts were recorded for this clonotype. The V and J genes are TRBV28 and TRBJ2-3, with 8 bases identical to TRBD2. From germline, CDR1 is MDHEN and CDR2 SYDVKM. This CDR3 has 15 residues. The V and J ends lost 6 bases and 2 bases, in that order; junction bases with no gene match: 7. The CDR3 region has the DNA TGTGCCAGCAGCTCACTAGCGGAGGCCACAGATACGCAGTATTTT. Its protein product is CASSSLAEATDTQYF.